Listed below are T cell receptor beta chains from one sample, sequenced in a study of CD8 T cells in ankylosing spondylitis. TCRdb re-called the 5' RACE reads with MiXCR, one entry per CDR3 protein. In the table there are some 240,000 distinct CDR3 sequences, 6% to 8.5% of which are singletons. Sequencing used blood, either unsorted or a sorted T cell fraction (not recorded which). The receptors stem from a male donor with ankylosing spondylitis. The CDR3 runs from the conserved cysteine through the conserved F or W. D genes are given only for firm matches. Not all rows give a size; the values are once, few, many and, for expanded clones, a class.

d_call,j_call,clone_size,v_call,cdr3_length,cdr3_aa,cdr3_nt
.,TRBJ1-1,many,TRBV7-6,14,CASSSVIRDTEAFF,TGTGCCAGCAGTTCCGTGATAAGGGACACTGAAGCTTTCTTT
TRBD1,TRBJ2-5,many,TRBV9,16,CASSEGGQGGRETQYF,TGTGCCAGCAGCGAGGGGGGACAGGGAGGTCGAGAGACCCAGTACTTC
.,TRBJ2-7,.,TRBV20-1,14,CSARDRGMSYEQYF,TGCAGTGCTAGAGATCGTGGTATGTCCTACGAGCAGTACTTC
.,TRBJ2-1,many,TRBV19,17,CASSIPPTLSSYNEQFF,TGTGCCAGTAGTATTCCACCCACCTTGAGCTCCTACAATGAGCAGTTCTTC
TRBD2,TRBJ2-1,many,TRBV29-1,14,CSVDLAGAGHEQFF,TGCAGCGTTGACCTAGCGGGAGCTGGCCATGAGCAGTTCTTC
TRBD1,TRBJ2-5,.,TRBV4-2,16,CASSQRLTGGMETQYF,TGTGCCAGCAGCCAAAGATTAACAGGGGGCATGGAGACCCAGTACTTC
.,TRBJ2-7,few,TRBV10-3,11,CAIDWGGEQYF,TGTGCCATCGATTGGGGAGGCGAGCAGTACTTC
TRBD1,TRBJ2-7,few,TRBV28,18,CASSLNLEKTGDSYEQYF,TGTGCCAGCAGTTTAAATCTTGAGAAAACAGGGGACTCCTACGAGCAGTACTTC
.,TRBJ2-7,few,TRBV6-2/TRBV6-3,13,CANPPGPSYEQYF,TGTGCCAACCCCCCCGGGCCCTCCTACGAGCAGTACTTC
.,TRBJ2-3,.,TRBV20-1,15,CSARDLKARADTQYF,TGCAGTGCTAGAGATCTGAAGGCTAGAGCAGATACGCAGTATTTT
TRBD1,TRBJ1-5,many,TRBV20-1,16,CSAGTVGGHSNQPQHF,TGCAGTGCCGGGACAGTGGGGGGCCATAGCAATCAGCCCCAGCATTTT
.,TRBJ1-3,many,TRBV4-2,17,CASSQLGHGFDGNTIYF,TGTGCCAGCAGCCAACTCGGACACGGGTTTGATGGAAACACCATATATTTT
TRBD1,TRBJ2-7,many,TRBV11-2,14,CASSPYRGSYEQYF,TGTGCCAGCAGCCCCTACAGGGGGAGCTACGAGCAGTACTTC
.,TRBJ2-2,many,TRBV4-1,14,CASSQGPATGELFF,TGCGCCAGCAGCCAAGGACCAGCCACCGGGGAGCTGTTTTTT
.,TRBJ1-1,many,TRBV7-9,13,CASSLVIGTEAFF,TGTGCCAGCAGCTTAGTTATAGGGACTGAAGCTTTCTTT
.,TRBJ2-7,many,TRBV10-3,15,CAISESTPDSYEQYF,TGTGCCATCAGTGAGTCGACTCCTGATTCCTACGAGCAGTACTTC
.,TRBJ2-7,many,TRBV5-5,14,CASSPIQGGYEQYF,TGTGCCAGCAGCCCAATACAGGGTGGGTACGAGCAGTACTTC
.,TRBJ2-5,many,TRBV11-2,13,CASSLVRGETQYF,TGTGCCAGCAGCTTAGTCCGGGGGGAGACCCAGTACTTC
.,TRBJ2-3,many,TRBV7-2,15,CASSLVGVSTDTQYF,TGTGCCAGCAGCTTAGTGGGAGTTAGTACAGATACGCAGTATTTT
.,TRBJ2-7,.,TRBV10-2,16,CASSLGSTRILDEQYF,TGCGCCAGCAGCCTCGGTTCGACCCGTATTCTCGACGAGCAGTACTTC
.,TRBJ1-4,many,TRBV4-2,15,CASSQDRGASEKLFF,TGTGCCAGCAGCCAAGATCGGGGGGCGAGTGAAAAACTGTTTTTT
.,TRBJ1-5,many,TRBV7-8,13,CASSLSKMKPQHF,TGTGCCAGCAGCTTATCGAAGATGAAGCCCCAGCATTTT
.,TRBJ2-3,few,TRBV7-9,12,CASSLEADTQYF,TGTGCCAGCAGCTTAGAAGCAGATACGCAGTATTTT
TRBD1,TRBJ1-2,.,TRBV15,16,CATSEPGQLTNYGYTF,TGTGCCACCAGCGAACCGGGACAGCTAACTAACTATGGCTACACCTTC
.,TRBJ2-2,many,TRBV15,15,CATSPSRVLYGELFF,TGTGCCACCAGTCCGTCGAGAGTCCTTTACGGGGAGCTGTTTTTT
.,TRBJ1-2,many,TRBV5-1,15,CASSPRGRGNYGYTF,TGCGCCAGCAGCCCCCGAGGCAGGGGTAACTATGGCTACACCTTC
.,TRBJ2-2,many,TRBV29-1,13,CSVVTLNTGELFF,TGCAGCGTTGTGACACTTAACACCGGGGAGCTGTTTTTT
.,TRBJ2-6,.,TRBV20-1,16,CSASYRAPSGANVLTF,TGCAGTGCTAGCTACAGGGCCCCGTCTGGGGCCAACGTCCTGACTTTC
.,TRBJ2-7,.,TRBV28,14,CASSPPTEPHEQYF,TGTGCCAGCAGTCCCCCGACGGAACCCCACGAGCAGTACTTC
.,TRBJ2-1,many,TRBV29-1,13,CSVEDLSYNEQFF,TGCAGCGTTGAGGACCTATCCTACAATGAGCAGTTCTTC